This TCR beta chain was identified during a study of T cell clusters in autoimmune cytopenias. The CDR3 has 11 amino acids. Germline-derived CDR1 and CDR2 are GTSNPN and SVGIG (reference sequence). TRB was amplified by touch-down multiplex PCR, primer pools A and B combined. For each CDR3 protein, TCRdb gives one entry from its re-call of the multiplex PCR reads, without DNA. The data include about 5,000 distinct CDR3 sequences; the top ten clones carry less than 8.5%. Study conclusions and caveats: Clustering suggested that physiological T cell clusters were missing in primary autoimmune cytopenia patients.

This clonotype is classed as medium-sized by frequency. Antigen unknown. TRB amplification used approximately 250 ng of peripheral blood genomic DNA. The V gene is TRBV30, the J gene TRBJ1-2. This TCR was sampled from a human donor with an autoimmune cytopenia or autoimmune hepatitis (not recorded which). The sequenced sample consisted of peripheral blood. CDR3 loop: CACARRKAYTF. Variable domain in full (rest from reference TRBV30 and TRBJ1-2): SQTIHQWPATLVQPVGSPLSLECTVEGTSNPNLYWYRQAAGRGLQLLFYSVGIGQISSEVPQNLSASRPQDRQFILSSKKLLLSDSGFYLCACARRKAYTFGSGTRLTVV.